The text below deals with one TCR beta chain. The data belong to a study of blood T cell repertoires in COVID-19. The wider study: From the United States, Italy and Spain came samples of acute and convalescent COVID-19. Sample material is recorded as cDNA or gDNA derived from T cells, B-cell-depleted T cells, or PBMCs.

Trimming took 0 bases from V and 6 from J, leaving 16 bases between them. Germline CDR1 is SGHRS and CDR2 is YFSETQ. This CDR3 is built from 15 residues. The method was immunoSEQ multiplex PCR; TCRdb's version includes in-frame clones alone and lacks a portion of them. This sample yields around 300,000 clones, of which around 90% are seen a single time; around 2% belongs to the top ten. The origin of this receptor is a man between 45 and 60 years old with acute or convalescent COVID-19. The genes are TRBV5-1 and TRBJ2-7; D gene ambiguous. The source material was peripheral blood. The CDR3 nucleotides read TGCGCCAGCAGCTTGGTTCCCCAGGTCGAATCCGAGCAGTACTTC. Protein: CASSLVPQVESEQYF.